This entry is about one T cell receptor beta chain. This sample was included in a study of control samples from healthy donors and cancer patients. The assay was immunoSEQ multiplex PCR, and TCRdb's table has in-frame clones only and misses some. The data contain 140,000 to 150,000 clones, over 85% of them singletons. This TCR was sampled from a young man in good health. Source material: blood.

This CDR3 is CASSFRENTIYF. Here the CDR3 DNA reads TGTGCCAGCAGCTTTCGAGAAAACACCATATATTTT. The V and J genes are TRBV7-9 and TRBJ1-3; D unclear. CDR3 length equals 12 residues. Germline V gene sequence: CDR1 SEHNR, CDR2 FQNEAQ (reference sequence). V was trimmed by 3 bases and J by 6 bases, leaving 6 bases between them.